Reported below is one T cell receptor beta chain. Its antigen remains unidentified. This sample was included in a study of Ad26.COV2.S vaccination and SARS-CoV-2 variants. Documented treatment: over 15 received Ad26.COV2.S at low or high dose, single or two shots; about 5 received placebo; per-sample allocation not given. Collection of samples fell on day 63 after the first vaccine or placebo injection. Libraries were prepared by immunoSEQ multiplex PCR; TCRdb keeps only in-frame clonotypes and omits some of them. The table includes 330,000 or so clones, roughly 90% detected once. Germline CDR1 reads WSHSY; CDR2 reads SAAADI. The CDR3 extends over 14 amino acids. Between the trimmed V and J ends, which lost 7 bases and 2 bases, there was a span of 13 bases. Overall study results and limits: It was vaccine recipients, not placebo recipients, who had the higher spike-specific TCR breadth.

The receptor's source is a person aged 18-65 years who received the Ad26.COV2.S COVID-19 vaccine or a placebo. The source material was peripheral blood, sampled in a trial of Ad26.COV2.S vaccine versus placebo. The chain recombines TRBV10-2 with TRBJ2-3; D remains unclear. The CDR3 reads CASNPSRDTDTQYF. CDR3 sequence (DNA): TGCGCCAGCAACCCGAGTAGGGACACAGATACGCAGTATTTT.